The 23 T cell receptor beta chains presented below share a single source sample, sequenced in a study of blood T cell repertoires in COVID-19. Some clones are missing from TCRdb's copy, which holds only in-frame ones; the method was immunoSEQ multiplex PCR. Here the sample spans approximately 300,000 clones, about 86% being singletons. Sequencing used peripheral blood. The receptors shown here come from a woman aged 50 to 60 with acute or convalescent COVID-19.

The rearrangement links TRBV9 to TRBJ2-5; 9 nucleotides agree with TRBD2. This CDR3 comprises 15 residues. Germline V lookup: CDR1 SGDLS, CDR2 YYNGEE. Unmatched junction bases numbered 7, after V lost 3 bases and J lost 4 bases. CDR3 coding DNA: TGTGCCAGCAGCGGGTCCCAGGGACTAGCAGAGACCCAGTACTTC. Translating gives CASSGSQGLAETQYF.

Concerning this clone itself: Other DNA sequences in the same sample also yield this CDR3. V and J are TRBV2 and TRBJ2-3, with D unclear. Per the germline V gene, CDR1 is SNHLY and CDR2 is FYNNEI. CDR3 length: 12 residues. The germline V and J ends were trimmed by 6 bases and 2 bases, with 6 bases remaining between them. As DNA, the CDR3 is TGTGCCAGCAGCCAGGTCACAGATACGCAGTATTTT. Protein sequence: CASSQVTDTQYF.

Written as DNA, the CDR3 is TGTGCCAGCAGTTTCGCCTACAATGAGCAGTTCTTC. Amino acids: CASSFAYNEQFF. This sequence joins TRBV12-3 or TRBV12-4 and TRBJ2-1; no firm D call. The CDR3 extends over 12 amino acids. V lost 3 bases to trimming and J lost 2 bases, with 2 bases between them.

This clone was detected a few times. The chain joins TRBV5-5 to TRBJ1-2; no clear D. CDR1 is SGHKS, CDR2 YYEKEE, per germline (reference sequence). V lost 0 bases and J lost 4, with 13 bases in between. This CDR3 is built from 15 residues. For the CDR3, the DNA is TGTGCCAGCAGCTTGGACCCAACAGAACCCTATGGCTACACCTTC. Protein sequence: CASSLDPTEPYGYTF.

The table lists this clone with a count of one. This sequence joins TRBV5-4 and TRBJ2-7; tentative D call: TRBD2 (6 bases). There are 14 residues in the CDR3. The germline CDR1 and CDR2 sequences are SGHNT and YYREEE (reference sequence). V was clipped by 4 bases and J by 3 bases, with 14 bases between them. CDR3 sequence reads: CASSPEATSYEQYF. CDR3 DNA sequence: TGTGCCAGCAGCCCCGAGGCGACTAGCTACGAGCAGTACTTC.

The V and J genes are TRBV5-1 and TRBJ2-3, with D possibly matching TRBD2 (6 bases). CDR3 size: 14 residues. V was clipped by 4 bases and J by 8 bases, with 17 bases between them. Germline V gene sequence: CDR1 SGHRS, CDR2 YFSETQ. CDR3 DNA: TGCGCCAGCAGCACCGGGACTCCCGATAGTACGCAGTATTTT. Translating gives CASSTGTPDSTQYF.

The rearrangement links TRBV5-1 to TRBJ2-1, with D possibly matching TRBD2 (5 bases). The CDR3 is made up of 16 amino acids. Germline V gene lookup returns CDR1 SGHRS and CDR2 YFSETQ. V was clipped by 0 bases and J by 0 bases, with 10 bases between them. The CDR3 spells CASSLVVGSSYNEQFF. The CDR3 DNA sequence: TGCGCCAGCAGCTTGGTTGTGGGGAGCTCCTACAATGAGCAGTTCTTC.

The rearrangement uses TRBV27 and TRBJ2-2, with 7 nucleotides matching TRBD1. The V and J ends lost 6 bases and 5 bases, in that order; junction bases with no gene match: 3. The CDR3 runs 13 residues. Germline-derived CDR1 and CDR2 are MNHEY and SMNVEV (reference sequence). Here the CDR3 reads CASSPTGTGELFF. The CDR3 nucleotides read TGTGCCAGCAGCCCGACAGGGACCGGGGAGCTGTTTTTT.

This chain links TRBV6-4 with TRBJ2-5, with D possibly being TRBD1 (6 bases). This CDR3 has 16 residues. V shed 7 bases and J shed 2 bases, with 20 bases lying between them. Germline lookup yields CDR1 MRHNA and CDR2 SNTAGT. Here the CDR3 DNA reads TGTGCCAGCACCGACAGGTTCAGGGCGGCACAAGAGACCCAGTACTTC. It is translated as CASTDRFRAAQETQYF.

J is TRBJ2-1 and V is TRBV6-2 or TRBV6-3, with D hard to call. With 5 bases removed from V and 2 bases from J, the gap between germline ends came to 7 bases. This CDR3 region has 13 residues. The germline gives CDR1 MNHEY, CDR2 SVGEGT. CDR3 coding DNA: TGTGCCAGCAGTACTCCCCCCTACAATGAGCAGTTCTTC. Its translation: CASSTPPYNEQFF.

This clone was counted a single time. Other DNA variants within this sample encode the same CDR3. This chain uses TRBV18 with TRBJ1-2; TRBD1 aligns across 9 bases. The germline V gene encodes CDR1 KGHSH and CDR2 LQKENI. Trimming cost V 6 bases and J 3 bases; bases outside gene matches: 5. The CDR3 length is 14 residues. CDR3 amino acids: CASSPRTGDYGYTF. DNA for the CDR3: TGTGCCAGCTCTCCCAGGACAGGGGACTATGGCTACACCTTC.

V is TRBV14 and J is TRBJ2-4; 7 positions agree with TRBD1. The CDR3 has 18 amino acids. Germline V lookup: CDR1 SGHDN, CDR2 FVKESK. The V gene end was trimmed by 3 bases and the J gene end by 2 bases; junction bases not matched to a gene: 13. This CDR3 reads CASSQVRGFLLTKNIQYF. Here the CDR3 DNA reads TGTGCCAGCAGCCAGGTCAGGGGGTTTCTACTTACCAAAAACATTCAGTACTTC. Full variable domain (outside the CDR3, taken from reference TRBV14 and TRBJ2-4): EAGVTQFPSHSVIEKGQTVTLRCDPISGHDNLYWYRRVMGKEIKFLLHFVKESKQDESGMPNNRFLAERTGGTYSTLKVQPAELEDSGVYFCASSQVRGFLLTKNIQYFGAGTRLSVL.

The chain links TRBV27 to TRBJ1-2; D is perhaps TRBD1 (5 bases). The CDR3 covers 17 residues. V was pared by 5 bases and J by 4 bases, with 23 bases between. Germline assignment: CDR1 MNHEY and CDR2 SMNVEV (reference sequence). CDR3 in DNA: TGTGCCAGCAGTCCCCAACCCCCCCAGGGTTTTGCCTATGGCTACACCTTC. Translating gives CASSPQPPQGFAYGYTF.

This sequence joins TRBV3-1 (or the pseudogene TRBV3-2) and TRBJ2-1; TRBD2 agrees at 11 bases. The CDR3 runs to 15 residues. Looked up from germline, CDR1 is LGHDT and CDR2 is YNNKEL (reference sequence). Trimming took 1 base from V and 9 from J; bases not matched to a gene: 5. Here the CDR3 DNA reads TGTGCCAGCAGCCAAGTTAGCGGGGGGGCAACTGAGCAGTTCTTC. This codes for CASSQVSGGATEQFF.

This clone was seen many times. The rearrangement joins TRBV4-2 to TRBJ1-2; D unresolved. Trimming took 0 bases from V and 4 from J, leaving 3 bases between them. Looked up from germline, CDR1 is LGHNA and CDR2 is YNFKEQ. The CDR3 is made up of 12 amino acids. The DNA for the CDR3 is TGTGCCAGCAGCCAAGATAGCTATGGCTACACCTTC. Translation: CASSQDSYGYTF.

CDR3 bases: TGTGCCAGCAGCTACCACGACAGACAGGGCTCTGGAAACACCATATATTTT. Its translation: CASSYHDRQGSGNTIYF. The chain is built from TRBV5-4 and TRBJ1-3, with 7 bases fitting TRBD1. V shed 3 bases and J 0 bases; nucleotides not matched to a gene: 9. Looked up from germline, CDR1 is SGHNT and CDR2 is YYREEE (reference sequence). The CDR3 loop spans 17 amino acids.

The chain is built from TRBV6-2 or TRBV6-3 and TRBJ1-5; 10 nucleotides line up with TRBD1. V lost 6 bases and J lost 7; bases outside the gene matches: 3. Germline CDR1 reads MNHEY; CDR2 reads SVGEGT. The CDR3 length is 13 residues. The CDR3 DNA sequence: TGTGCCAGCAGCGGGACAGGGGTACAGCCCCAGCATTTT. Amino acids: CASSGTGVQPQHF.

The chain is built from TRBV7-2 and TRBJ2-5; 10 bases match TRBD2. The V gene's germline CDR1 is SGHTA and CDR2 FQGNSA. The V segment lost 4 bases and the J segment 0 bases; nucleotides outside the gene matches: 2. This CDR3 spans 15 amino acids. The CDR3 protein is CASSSTSGYQETQYF. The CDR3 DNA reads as TGTGCCAGCAGCTCGACTAGCGGGTACCAAGAGACCCAGTACTTC.

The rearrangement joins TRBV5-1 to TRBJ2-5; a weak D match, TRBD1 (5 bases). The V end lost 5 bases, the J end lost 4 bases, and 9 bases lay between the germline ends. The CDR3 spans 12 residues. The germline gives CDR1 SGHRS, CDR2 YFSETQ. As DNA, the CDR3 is TGCGCCAGCAGAGGGGAACCAGAGACCCAGTACTTC. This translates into CASRGEPETQYF.

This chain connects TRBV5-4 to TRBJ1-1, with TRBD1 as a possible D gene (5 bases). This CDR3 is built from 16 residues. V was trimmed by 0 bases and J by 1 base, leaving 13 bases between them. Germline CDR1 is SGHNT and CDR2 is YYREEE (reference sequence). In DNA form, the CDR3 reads TGTGCCAGCAGCTTGGGCAGGGAGGGACCGAACACTGAAGCTTTCTTT. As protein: CASSLGREGPNTEAFF.

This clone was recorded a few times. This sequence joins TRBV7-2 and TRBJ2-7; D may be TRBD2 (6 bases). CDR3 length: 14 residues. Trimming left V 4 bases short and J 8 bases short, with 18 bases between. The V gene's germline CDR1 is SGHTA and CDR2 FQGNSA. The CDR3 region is CASSSRDGRGKQYF. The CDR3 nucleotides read TGTGCCAGCAGCTCCCGGGACGGACGGGGGAAGCAGTACTTC.

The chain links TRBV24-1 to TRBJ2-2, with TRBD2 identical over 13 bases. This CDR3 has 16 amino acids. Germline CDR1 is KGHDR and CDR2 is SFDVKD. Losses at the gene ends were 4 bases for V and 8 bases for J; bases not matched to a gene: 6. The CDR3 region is CATSDPGLAGAGELFF. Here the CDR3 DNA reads TGTGCCACCAGTGACCCAGGACTAGCGGGAGCTGGGGAGCTGTTTTTT.

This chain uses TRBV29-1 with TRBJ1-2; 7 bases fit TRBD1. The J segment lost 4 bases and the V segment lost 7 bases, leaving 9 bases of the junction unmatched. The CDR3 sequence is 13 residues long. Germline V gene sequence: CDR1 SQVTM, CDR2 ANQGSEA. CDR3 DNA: TGCAGCGCCGGACAGGCGGAGGGCTATGGCTACACCTTC. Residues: CSAGQAEGYGYTF.